The sequence of this T cell receptor (beta chain) was determined in a study of cytomegalovirus exposure and HLA in healthy donors. Study at large: Among the approximately 380 donors who were genotyped, 81% fell in the genetic ancestry cluster that is associated with self-reported Caucasian donors.

V lost 4 bases to trimming and J lost 5 bases, with 12 bases between them. Germline V CDR1 and CDR2: GTSNPN, SVGIG (reference sequence). The CDR3 has 14 residues. The PCR employed 60 Vbeta primers together with 13 Jbeta primers. In the original processing: About 9.9 million of the about 80 million unique TCR beta chains counted in a later analysis were shared. Using immunoSEQ multiplex PCR, the repertoire was profiled, and TCRdb retains in-frame clones only, with some absent. V, J and clone size reflect that table, while D and trimming were determined from the DNA. The sample carries 40,000 to 55,000 clones, approximately 70% recorded once. About this clone itself: Its antigen is not identified.

Findings and limits, study-wide: Across all donors, roughly uniform sequencing depth was an assumption of the presence/absence analyses. Within an earlier analysis, most TCR beta V segments proved productive either about 87% or about 30% of the time.

The sample comprised PBMCs. This sequence originates from a man aged 30 to 45 in good health and CMV-seronegative. This rearrangement joins TRBV30 to TRBJ1-6, with D maybe TRBD1 (6 bases). The CDR3 is CAWNSGTNNSPLHF. In DNA, the CDR3 is TGTGCCTGGAATTCTGGGACAAATAATTCACCCCTCCACTTT.